This T cell receptor beta chain comes out of a study of PD-1 blockade in classical Hodgkin lymphoma. As for this clone: Its antigen is unknown.

Brentuximab vedotin exposure varied among the patients, all of whom had relapsed after autologous stem cell transplantation. Using immunoSEQ multiplex PCR, the repertoire was profiled, and TCRdb retains in-frame clones only, with some absent. The sample includes over 15,000 clones, 82% of them seen just once. The study, taken as a whole, reports: Relapsed/refractory patients reportedly had the lowest baseline TCR diversity, below newly diagnosed patients, who were below healthy donors. The drivers behind the repertoire differences, possibly disease activity or prior therapy, remain undefined.

CDR3 length: 16 amino acids. Germline CDR1 is MDHEN and CDR2 is SYDVKM. Losses at the gene ends were 5 bases for V and 6 bases for J; bases not matched to a gene: 11. This receptor was obtained from a human donor with classical Hodgkin lymphoma. The sequences come from peripheral blood mononuclear cells (PBMCs), collected before the second cycle of nivolumab. The rearrangement joins TRBV28 to TRBJ1-5; 9 nucleotides align to TRBD1. The CDR3 sequence: CASSPTQGTGLQPQHF. CDR3 nucleotide sequence: TGTGCCAGCAGTCCCACACAGGGGACAGGGCTTCAGCCCCAGCATTTT.